This T cell receptor beta chain was retrieved from a study of long-term antiretroviral therapy in people with HIV. General study results and limits: Those clones which expanded before ART made up the dominant part of the repertoire at all time points. Data on ART adherence, viral resistance or therapy changes were unavailable.

Survey level was the resolution at which the v3.0 immunoSEQ assay ran. Sequencing was designed to cover roughly 40,000-50,000 T-cell genomes in each sample. Using immunoSEQ multiplex PCR, the repertoire was profiled, and TCRdb retains in-frame clones only, with some absent. The sample has over 30,000 clones, around 79% seen once. For this clone: The antigen is not known.

Samples held about 0.85-11 million cryopreserved PBMC before DNA extraction. The CDR3 is made up of 14 amino acids. The V segment lost 4 bases and the J segment 3 bases; nucleotides outside the gene matches: 4. Germline values: CDR1 SGHVS, CDR2 FQNEAQ. This material consisted of unsorted PBMCs, taken 1.9 years after starting antiretroviral therapy. The V gene is TRBV7-8, the J gene TRBJ2-7, with 9 bases fitting TRBD1. This TCR was sampled from a man younger than 30 with HIV. The CDR3 DNA is TGTGCCAGCAGCTCGGGACAGGGATACTACGAGCAGTACGTC. This encodes CASSSGQGYYEQYV.